Ten or more counts support the clone carrying this TCR beta chain. Its specificity is not known. Lactation, pregnancy, other autoimmune disease or uncontrolled infection excluded patients. Every diagnosis used clinical symptoms, serum thyroxine and TRAb, thyroid ultrasound and orbital computed tomography. Progressors' blood was drawn at hyperthyroidism diagnosis, before ophthalmopathy symptoms. The data were obtained in a study of T cells in Graves' hyperthyroidism and ophthalmopathy. Amplification of TCR beta CDR3 regions used RNA as the template. The primer set for the first-round RT-PCR of the TCR CDR3 was HTBI. TCRdb reprocessed the multiplex PCR reads via MiXCR and lists one record per CDR3 protein. The sample records more than 550,000 distinct CDR3 sequences, 18% being singletons. Study-level points and caveats: Most clonotypes expanded in the thyroid (above 0.001) were also present in blood.

Germline-derived CDR1 and CDR2 are LGHDT and YNNKEL (reference sequence). The J segment lost 2 bases and the V segment lost 3 bases, leaving 7 bases of the junction unmatched. The CDR3 consists of 16 residues. The receptor comes from a woman aged 45-65 years with Graves' hyperthyroidism that later progressed to Graves' ophthalmopathy. Input material: blood. The rearrangement links TRBV3-1 to TRBJ1-1, with 9 bases matching TRBD1. CDR3 in amino acids: CASSQVPGQGNTEAFF. The CDR3 DNA reads as TGTGCCAGCAGCCAGGTCCCGGGACAGGGAAACACTGAAGCTTTCTTT.